These T cell receptor beta chains were read from a single sample in a study of spatial heterogeneity in lung cancer. Each CDR3 protein gets one entry after TCRdb re-called the 5' RACE reads with MiXCR. The data hold about 41,000 distinct CDR3 sequences, with under 12% observed a single time. Source: PBMCs, taken at follow-up. These TCRs come from a female donor with early-stage non-small cell lung cancer. Each CDR3 is given with its conserved first and last residue. D genes are given only for firm matches. A clone size is listed for some rows: how often the clone was seen (once, few, many), or a class if it is expanded.

J gene: TRBJ2-7
D gene: .
V gene: TRBV28
clone size: once
CDR3 DNA: TGTGTCAGCAGCCACCCCGACAGCTACGAGCAGTACTTC
CDR3 protein: CVSSHPDSYEQYF

J gene: TRBJ2-7
D gene: .
V gene: TRBV29-1
clone size: .
CDR3 DNA: TGCAGCGTTCAAACACCATGGTCCAGAAACTCCTACGAGCAGTACTTC
CDR3 protein: CSVQTPWSRNSYEQYF

J gene: TRBJ1-3
D gene: TRBD1
V gene: TRBV18
clone size: few
CDR3 DNA: TGTGCCAGCTCACAGGGACAGGGGGCCTCCTCTGGAAACACCATATATTTT
CDR3 protein: CASSQGQGASSGNTIYF

J gene: TRBJ1-3
D gene: .
V gene: TRBV7-2
clone size: few
CDR3 DNA: TGTGCCAGCAGCTTATCGCGAGCCTCTGGAAACACCATATATTTT
CDR3 protein: CASSLSRASGNTIYF

J gene: TRBJ1-1
D gene: TRBD1
V gene: TRBV5-6
clone size: many
CDR3 DNA: TGTGCCAGCAGCTTGCCGGACAGGGCCAGTCCTGAAGCTTTCTTT
CDR3 protein: CASSLPDRASPEAFF

J gene: TRBJ1-2
D gene: .
V gene: TRBV14
clone size: .
CDR3 DNA: TGTGCCAGCAGCCAAGAGACCTGGAGTGGGGTTTCCTATGGCTACACCTTC
CDR3 protein: CASSQETWSGVSYGYTF

J gene: TRBJ1-5
D gene: TRBD1
V gene: TRBV28
clone size: few
CDR3 DNA: TGTGCCAGCAGTCCCGGACAGGATGGCAATCAGCCCCAGCATTTT
CDR3 protein: CASSPGQDGNQPQHF

J gene: TRBJ2-5
D gene: .
V gene: TRBV25-1
clone size: few
CDR3 DNA: TGTGCCAGCTCAGAAGAGGGAATAATAGAGACCCAGTACTTC
CDR3 protein: CASSEEGIIETQYF

J gene: TRBJ2-3
D gene: TRBD2
V gene: TRBV4-1
clone size: many
CDR3 DNA: TGCGCCAGCAGCCAAGGAGATAGCGGGGCTAGCACAGATACGCAGTATTTT
CDR3 protein: CASSQGDSGASTDTQYF

J gene: TRBJ1-1
D gene: .
V gene: TRBV7-9
clone size: many
CDR3 DNA: TGTGCCAGCAGCTCAGGGACGGCGAACACTGAAGCTTTCTTT
CDR3 protein: CASSSGTANTEAFF

J gene: TRBJ1-1
D gene: .
V gene: TRBV3-1
clone size: .
CDR3 DNA: TGTGCCAGCAGCCAAGCAGCCCGCTACACTTTCTTT
CDR3 protein: CASSQAARYTFF

J gene: TRBJ2-3
D gene: .
V gene: TRBV7-2
clone size: .
CDR3 DNA: TGTGCCAGCAGCTTCATCACAGATACGCAGTATTTT
CDR3 protein: CASSFITDTQYF

J gene: TRBJ2-4
D gene: .
V gene: TRBV12-3/TRBV12-4
clone size: few
CDR3 DNA: TGTGCCAGCAGCATGAAGCCGTGGGGCGGATCCGAAAACATTCAGTACTTC
CDR3 protein: CASSMKPWGGSENIQYF

J gene: TRBJ2-1
D gene: .
V gene: TRBV19
clone size: many
CDR3 DNA: TGTGCCAGTAGTATAAGTCACTTGTACAATGAGCAGTTCTTC
CDR3 protein: CASSISHLYNEQFF

J gene: TRBJ1-6
D gene: TRBD1
V gene: TRBV9
clone size: many
CDR3 DNA: TGTGCCAGCAGCACCGGGACAGACGAGAATTCACCCCTCCACTTT
CDR3 protein: CASSTGTDENSPLHF

J gene: TRBJ2-7
D gene: TRBD1
V gene: TRBV5-5
clone size: .
CDR3 DNA: TGTGCCAGCAGACTGACAGGGGCGTACGAGCAGTACTTC
CDR3 protein: CASRLTGAYEQYF

J gene: TRBJ2-6
D gene: .
V gene: TRBV30
clone size: many
CDR3 DNA: TGTGCCTGGAGTCGGCGGGGAGGTAGATCTGGGGCCAACGTCCTGACTTTC
CDR3 protein: CAWSRRGGRSGANVLTF

J gene: TRBJ2-3
D gene: TRBD1
V gene: TRBV6-5
clone size: many
CDR3 DNA: TGTGCCAGCAGAGGGGGCGCTAGCACAGATACGCAGTATTTT
CDR3 protein: CASRGGASTDTQYF

J gene: TRBJ1-6
D gene: .
V gene: TRBV12-3/TRBV12-4
clone size: .
CDR3 DNA: TGTGCCAGCAGTTTCCGGGTCAGAAATTCACCCCTCCACTTT
CDR3 protein: CASSFRVRNSPLHF

J gene: TRBJ1-3
D gene: .
V gene: TRBV7-9
clone size: many
CDR3 DNA: TGTGCCAGCAGCCGGATCGGGTCTTCCTCTGGAAACACCATATATTTT
CDR3 protein: CASSRIGSSSGNTIYF

J gene: TRBJ2-7
D gene: .
V gene: TRBV27
clone size: many
CDR3 DNA: TGTGCCAGCAGTTTATTAGAAACTAAGAGCTACGAGCAGTACTTC
CDR3 protein: CASSLLETKSYEQYF

J gene: TRBJ1-1
D gene: .
V gene: TRBV3-1
clone size: .
CDR3 DNA: TGTGCCAGCAGCCAAGGCTGGGTGGGCGATGAAGCTTTCTTT
CDR3 protein: CASSQGWVGDEAFF

J gene: TRBJ2-2
D gene: TRBD1
V gene: TRBV5-6
clone size: .
CDR3 DNA: TGTGCCAGCAGCTTACGGACAGGGGTACCTGACACCGGGGAGCTGTTTTTT
CDR3 protein: CASSLRTGVPDTGELFF

J gene: TRBJ1-6
D gene: TRBD1
V gene: TRBV12-5
clone size: few
CDR3 DNA: TGTGCTAGTGGCTCCGACAGGGAATCACCCCTCCACTTT
CDR3 protein: CASGSDRESPLHF

J gene: TRBJ2-3
D gene: .
V gene: TRBV20-1
clone size: many
CDR3 DNA: TGCAGTGCCCCCCCTGGCGTTAGCACAGATACGCAGTATTTT
CDR3 protein: CSAPPGVSTDTQYF

J gene: TRBJ1-5
D gene: .
V gene: TRBV18
clone size: few
CDR3 DNA: TGTGCCAGCTCACCAAGGAGCCCGAGGAGCAATCAGCCCCAGCATTTT
CDR3 protein: CASSPRSPRSNQPQHF

J gene: TRBJ2-1
D gene: .
V gene: TRBV7-9
clone size: many
CDR3 DNA: TGTGCCAGCAGCTTACAACCCCCACCCAATGAGCAGTTCTTC
CDR3 protein: CASSLQPPPNEQFF

J gene: TRBJ2-7
D gene: .
V gene: TRBV5-1
clone size: few
CDR3 DNA: TGCGCCAGCAGCTTGGAAGGATCCCTCTACGAGCAGTACTTC
CDR3 protein: CASSLEGSLYEQYF

J gene: TRBJ2-5
D gene: TRBD2
V gene: TRBV2
clone size: many
CDR3 DNA: TGTGCCAGCAGTCGGACTAGCGGGGGGGCCTATGAGACCCAGTACTTC
CDR3 protein: CASSRTSGGAYETQYF

J gene: TRBJ2-3
D gene: .
V gene: TRBV11-2
clone size: many
CDR3 DNA: TGTGCCAGCAGCCGACAGCCTAGCACAGATACGCAGTATTTT
CDR3 protein: CASSRQPSTDTQYF

J gene: TRBJ1-2
D gene: .
V gene: TRBV27
clone size: few
CDR3 DNA: TGTGCCAGCAGCCTGACAGGTCTACTCGATGGCTACACCTTC
CDR3 protein: CASSLTGLLDGYTF

J gene: TRBJ2-6
D gene: .
V gene: TRBV7-9
clone size: .
CDR3 DNA: TGTGCCAGCACCCAGGACGGGGGCGCTGGGGCCAACGTCCTGACTTTC
CDR3 protein: CASTQDGGAGANVLTF

J gene: TRBJ2-1
D gene: .
V gene: TRBV7-3
clone size: .
CDR3 DNA: TGTGCCAGCAGCTTAACCGCCCCAGGAAACAATGAGCAGTTCTTC
CDR3 protein: CASSLTAPGNNEQFF

J gene: TRBJ2-7
D gene: .
V gene: TRBV7-2
clone size: .
CDR3 DNA: TGTGCCAGCAGCAAGACTGTTACCTACGAGCAGTACTTC
CDR3 protein: CASSKTVTYEQYF

J gene: TRBJ2-7
D gene: .
V gene: TRBV29-1
clone size: .
CDR3 DNA: TGCAGCGTCTCAGGGAAATTGGGCTCCTACGAGCAGTACTTC
CDR3 protein: CSVSGKLGSYEQYF

J gene: TRBJ1-2
D gene: TRBD1
V gene: TRBV19
clone size: .
CDR3 DNA: TGTGCCAGTTCCGGGACAGGGGCCTATGGCTACACCTTC
CDR3 protein: CASSGTGAYGYTF